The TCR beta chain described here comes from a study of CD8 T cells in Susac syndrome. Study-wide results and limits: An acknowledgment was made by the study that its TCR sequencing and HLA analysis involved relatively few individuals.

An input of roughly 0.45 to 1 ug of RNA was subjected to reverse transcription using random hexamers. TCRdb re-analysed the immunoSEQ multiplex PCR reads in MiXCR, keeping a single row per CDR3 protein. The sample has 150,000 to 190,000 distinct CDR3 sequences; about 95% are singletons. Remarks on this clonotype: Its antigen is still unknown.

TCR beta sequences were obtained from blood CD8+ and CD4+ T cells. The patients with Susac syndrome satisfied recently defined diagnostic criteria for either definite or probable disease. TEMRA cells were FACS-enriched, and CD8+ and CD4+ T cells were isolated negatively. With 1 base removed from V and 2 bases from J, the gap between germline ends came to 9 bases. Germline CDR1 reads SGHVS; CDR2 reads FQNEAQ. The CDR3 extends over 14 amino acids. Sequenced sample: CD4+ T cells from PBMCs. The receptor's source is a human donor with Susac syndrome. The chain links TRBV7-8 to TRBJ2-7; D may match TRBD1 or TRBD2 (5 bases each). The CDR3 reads CASSLGDGPYEQYF. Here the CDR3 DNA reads TGTGCCAGCAGCTTAGGGGACGGACCCTACGAGCAGTACTTC.